A single T cell receptor beta chain is shown here with its context. Its antigen specificity is not known. No base qualities exist here, and no much larger clone lies one base off it. TCRbeta CDR3 regions were amplified from genomic DNA using the immunoSEQ Assay, a bias-controlled multiplex PCR. In the authors' own workflow: The number of nucleated cells in each sample was estimated by amplification of reference gene primers within the assay. To quantify the absolute abundance of each unique TCRbeta CDR3 rearrangement, sequence reads were collapsed and filtered. For each sample, productive Simpson clonality was calculated by taking the square root of Simpson's diversity index across productive rearrangements. TCRdb retrieved this table from immuneACCESS and kept in-frame rearrangements only. Not all clones are present; in checked studies, unresolved V genes account for under half, and no reason is known for the remainder. V and J calls and clone size follow that table, whereas D and trimming were derived from the DNA. Present in this sample are around 200,000 clones, roughly four fifths of which were seen just once. Jointly, the top ten make up roughly 6.8% of the sample.

The collaborating institutions used their own protocols to collect whole blood in K2EDTA tubes. For TCRbeta analysis, collaborators shipped samples in one of three forms: frozen whole blood, isolated PBMCs, or DNA extracted from either of those sample types. Unmatched junction bases come to 1, with V trimmed by 3 bases and J by 3 bases. Reading the germline V gene (reference sequence) gives CDR1 MNHEY and CDR2 SMNVEV. The CDR3, from cysteine to phenylalanine, totals 13 residues. The kept DNA is CDR3 alone, 39 bases in frame from the first base. The sample originates from a study of blood T cell repertoires in COVID-19 (dated by TCRdb to between 2020 and 2021). In terms of the full investigation: Collaborator samples came from the United States, Italy and Spain and covered acute and convalescent phases of COVID-19. The prospective study material was composed of cDNA or gDNA derived from T cells, B-cell-depleted T cells, or PBMCs. Deeply sampled blood TCRbeta repertoires from subjects exposed to, actively infected with, or recovered from COVID-19 were included in the dataset. The repertoires were made available in a free public database intended to serve as a resource for research on the immune response to SARS-CoV-2. Samples came from the ongoing ImmuneRACE study (first 160 participants) plus 1,254 subjects from 6 global collaborators. The sample metadata nearly always contained a de-identified subject ID, COVID-19 status, age in years and sex. Where available, HLA class I and class II types were taken from metadata supplied by the sample provider and were not determined by assay-based typing.

Overall results and qualifications from the work: The quantity of clinical and demographic metadata differed by source and by participant and was supplied without curation.

This TCR was recovered from a human donor in a cohort sampled during active COVID-19. The chain is encoded by TRBV27 joined to TRBJ1-1; 7 bases in between match TRBD1. The sample was peripheral blood. The CDR3 loop reads CASSFTGDTEAFF. The bases are TGTGCCAGCAGTTTTACAGGGGACACTGAAGCTTTCTTT.